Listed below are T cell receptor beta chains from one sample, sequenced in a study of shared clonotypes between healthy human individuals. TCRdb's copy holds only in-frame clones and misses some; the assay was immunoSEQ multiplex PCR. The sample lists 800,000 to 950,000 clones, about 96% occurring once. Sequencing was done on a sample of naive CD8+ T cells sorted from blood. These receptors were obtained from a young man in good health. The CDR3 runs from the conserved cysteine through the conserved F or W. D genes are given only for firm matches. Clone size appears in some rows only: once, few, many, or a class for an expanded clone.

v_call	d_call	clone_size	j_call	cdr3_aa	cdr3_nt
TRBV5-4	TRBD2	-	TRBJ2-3	CASSFREGLDTQYF	TGTGCCAGCAGCTTTAGGGAGGGCCTAGATACGCAGTATTTT
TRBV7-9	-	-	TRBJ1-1	CASRWTAEAFF	TGTGCCAGCAGGTGGACGGCAGAAGCTTTCTTT
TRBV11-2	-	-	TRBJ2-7	CASSALRASTYEQYF	TGTGCCAGCAGCGCCCTGAGAGCCAGTACCTACGAGCAGTACTTC
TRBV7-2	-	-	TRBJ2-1	CASSILNEQFF	TGTGCCAGCAGCATCCTCAATGAGCAGTTCTTC
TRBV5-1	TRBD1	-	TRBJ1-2	CASSSLDRENGYTF	TGCGCCAGCAGCTCCCTTGACAGGGAGAATGGCTACACCTTC
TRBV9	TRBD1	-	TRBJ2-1	CASSVEPLTGGSYNEQFF	TGTGCCAGCAGCGTAGAGCCCTTGACAGGGGGGTCCTACAATGAGCAGTTCTTC
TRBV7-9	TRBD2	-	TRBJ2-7	CASSYPGTRGYEQYF	TGTGCCAGCAGCTACCCCGGGACTAGAGGATACGAGCAGTACTTC
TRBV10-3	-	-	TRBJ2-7	CAISGGGIPVISYEQYF	TGTGCCATCAGTGGAGGGGGGATTCCCGTTATCTCCTACGAGCAGTACTTC
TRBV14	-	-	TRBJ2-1	CASSQWSTAYNEQFF	TGTGCCAGCAGCCAATGGAGCACAGCCTACAATGAGCAGTTCTTC
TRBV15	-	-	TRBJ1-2	CATSTGSIYGYTF	TGTGCCACCAGCACGGGGAGTATCTATGGCTACACCTTC
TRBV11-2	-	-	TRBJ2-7	CASSLGTDSSYEQYF	TGTGCCAGCAGCTTGGGAACAGATAGCTCCTACGAGCAGTACTTC
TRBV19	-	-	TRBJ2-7	CASSNSYEQYF	TGTGCCAGTAGCAACTCCTACGAGCAGTACTTC
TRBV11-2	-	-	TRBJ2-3	CASSNYRDAPQGGDTQYF	TGTGCCAGCAGCAATTACCGGGACGCTCCCCAAGGGGGAGATACGCAGTATTTT
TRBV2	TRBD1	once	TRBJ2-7	CASHRQGESSYEQYF	TGTGCCAGCCACCGACAGGGCGAGAGCTCCTACGAGCAGTACTTC
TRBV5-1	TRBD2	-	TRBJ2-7	CASSYPPASGSNEQYF	TGCGCCAGCAGCTATCCACCCGCTAGCGGGAGTAACGAGCAGTACTTC
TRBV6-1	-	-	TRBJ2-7	CASSDTIGLRSYEQYF	TGTGCCAGCAGTGACACTATTGGCCTCCGGAGCTACGAGCAGTACTTC
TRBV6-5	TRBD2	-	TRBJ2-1	CASSYGRESWQFF	TGTGCCAGCAGTTACGGGCGGGAGTCATGGCAGTTCTTC
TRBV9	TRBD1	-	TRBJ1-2	CASSVGGGTGNYGYTF	TGTGCCAGCAGCGTTGGGGGCGGGACAGGTAACTATGGCTACACCTTC
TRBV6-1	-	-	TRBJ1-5	CASSEDLGGHQPQHF	TGTGCCAGCAGTGAAGATCTGGGGGGCCATCAGCCCCAGCATTTT
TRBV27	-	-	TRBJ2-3	CASSLTRSTDTQYF	TGTGCCAGCAGTTTGACCCGAAGCACAGATACGCAGTATTTT
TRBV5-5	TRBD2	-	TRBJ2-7	CASSLTGTSRYEQYF	TGTGCCAGCAGCCTTACCGGGACTAGCAGGTACGAGCAGTACTTC
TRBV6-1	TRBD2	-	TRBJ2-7	CASSRLAGGYEQYF	TGTGCCAGCAGTCGACTAGCGGGGGGCTACGAGCAGTACTTC
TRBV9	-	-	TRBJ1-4	CASSVGGAGPNEKLFF	TGTGCCAGCAGCGTCGGAGGGGCCGGGCCTAATGAAAAACTGTTTTTT
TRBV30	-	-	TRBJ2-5	CAWSVRGARLVQETQYF	TGTGCCTGGAGTGTACGAGGGGCAAGGCTCGTCCAAGAGACCCAGTACTTC
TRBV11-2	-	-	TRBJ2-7	CASSSPPEDSLNHEQYF	TGTGCCAGCAGCTCCCCCCCCGAGGACAGCTTGAATCACGAGCAGTACTTC
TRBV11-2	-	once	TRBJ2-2	CASSFATAGELFF	TGTGCCAGCAGCTTTGCGACAGCCGGGGAGCTGTTTTTT
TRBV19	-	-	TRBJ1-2	CASTPSLGEAYGYTF	TGTGCCAGTACCCCATCCTTGGGGGAAGCCTATGGCTACACCTTC
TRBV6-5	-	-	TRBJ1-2	CASRPGARWGYTF	TGTGCCAGCAGACCAGGGGCGCGTTGGGGCTACACCTTC
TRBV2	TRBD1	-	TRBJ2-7	CASSGVARGQYEQYF	TGTGCCAGCAGTGGCGTGGCCAGGGGGCAATACGAGCAGTACTTC
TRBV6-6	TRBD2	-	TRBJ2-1	CASSKLSGSIEHEQFF	TGTGCCAGCAGCAAACTTAGCGGGAGTATCGAACATGAGCAGTTCTTC
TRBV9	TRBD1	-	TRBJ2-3	CASSVEGQGARDTQYF	TGTGCCAGCAGCGTAGAGGGGCAGGGGGCGAGAGATACGCAGTATTTT
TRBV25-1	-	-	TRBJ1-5	CASSRASNQPQHF	TGTGCCAGCAGCAGGGCTAGCAATCAGCCCCAGCATTTT
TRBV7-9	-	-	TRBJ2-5	CASRGLGGVQETQYF	TGTGCCAGCCGAGGGTTAGGAGGGGTACAAGAGACCCAGTACTTC
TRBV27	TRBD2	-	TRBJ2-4	CASRPHSGGEVKNIQYF	TGTGCCAGCAGACCCCACTCGGGGGGGGAGGTCAAAAACATTCAGTACTTC
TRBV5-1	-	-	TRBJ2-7	CASSLVPSDYEQYF	TGCGCCAGCAGCTTGGTTCCTAGCGACTACGAGCAGTACTTC
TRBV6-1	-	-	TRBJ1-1	CASRQDSYTEAFF	TGTGCCAGCAGACAGGACAGTTACACTGAAGCTTTCTTT
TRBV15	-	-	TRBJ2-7	CATSRKSTDEQYF	TGTGCCACCAGCAGAAAATCCACGGACGAGCAGTACTTC
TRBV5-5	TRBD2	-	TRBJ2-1	CASSLKTSGRNNEQFF	TGTGCCAGCAGCCTGAAGACTAGCGGGAGAAACAATGAGCAGTTCTTC
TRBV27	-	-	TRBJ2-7	CASSSFPQVRSSYEQYF	TGTGCCAGCAGTTCTTTCCCTCAGGTCCGGAGCTCCTACGAGCAGTACTTC
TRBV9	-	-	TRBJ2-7	CASSGSGQPYEQYF	TGTGCCAGCAGCGGGAGCGGGCAACCCTACGAGCAGTACTTC
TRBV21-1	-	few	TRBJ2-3	CASSKESGTSTDTQYF	TGTGCCAGCAGCAAAGAATCCGGGACAAGCACAGATACGCAGTATTTT
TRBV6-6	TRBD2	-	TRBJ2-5	CAIRTREETQYF	TGTGCCATCCGGACTAGGGAAGAGACCCAGTACTTC